Listed below are T cell receptor beta chains from one sample, sequenced in a study of T cell responses to AZD1222 COVID-19 vaccine. Profiling relied on immunoSEQ multiplex PCR, and the TCRdb table lists in-frame clones only, not all of them. The sample has roughly 120,000 clones; approximately 90% are singletons. The sample here was peripheral blood, taken on day 0 of AZD1222 vaccination. The origin of the receptors is an adult in good health. CDR3s include the opening cysteine and the closing phenylalanine or tryptophan. D genes are given only for firm matches. Clone size is given for some rows only: seen once, a few or many times, or a class if the clone is expanded.

d_call | j_call | clone_size | v_call | cdr3_nt | cdr3_aa
TRBD2 | TRBJ2-7 | . | TRBV29-1 | TGCAGCGCTTCCGGGGACCGGGGGGTCTACGAGCAGTACTTC | CSASGDRGVYEQYF
TRBD1 | TRBJ2-3 | . | TRBV28 | TGTGCCAGCAGTTTACAGACAGGGAGCACAGATACGCAGTATTTT | CASSLQTGSTDTQYF
. | TRBJ1-4 | . | TRBV5-4 | TGTGCCAGCAGCTTGCGGACGTACGGGGAAAAACTGTTTTTT | CASSLRTYGEKLFF
. | TRBJ1-2 | . | TRBV5-6 | TGTGCCAGCAGGGAGGCGAGCACGAGGGACTATGGCTACACCTTC | CASREASTRDYGYTF
TRBD2 | TRBJ2-3 | few | TRBV18 | TGTGCCAGCTCACCGGCGGGAGTGGGAGATACGCAGTATTTT | CASSPAGVGDTQYF
TRBD1 | TRBJ2-1 | . | TRBV28 | TGTGCCAGCAGTCCCTCCGGGACAGGGGACCGAAATGAGCAGTTCTTC | CASSPSGTGDRNEQFF
. | TRBJ2-7 | . | TRBV6-1 | TGTGCCAGCAGTGAAGAGGGGCCCACATACGAGCAGTACTTC | CASSEEGPTYEQYF
. | TRBJ1-1 | . | TRBV7-9 | TGTGCCAGCAGCTTTGTGGGGTTCACTGAAGCTTTCTTT | CASSFVGFTEAFF
TRBD1 | TRBJ1-1 | . | TRBV6-5 | TGTGCCAGCAGTCAGGGGGCGGGCTCCACTGAAGCTTTCTTT | CASSQGAGSTEAFF
TRBD1 | TRBJ2-7 | . | TRBV28 | TGTGCCAGCAGAGGACAGGGGACGGCCTACGAGCAGTACTTC | CASRGQGTAYEQYF
. | TRBJ2-7 | . | TRBV29-1 | TGCAGCGTTGCCGGGGTCTACGAGCAGTACTTC | CSVAGVYEQYF
TRBD1 | TRBJ2-7 | . | TRBV9 | TGTGCCAGCAGCGTAGGGGGGACAGGGATCTACGAGCAGTACTTC | CASSVGGTGIYEQYF
. | TRBJ2-2 | . | TRBV2 | TGTGCCAGCAGTTCGATGCCCCTGAACACCGGGGAGCTGTTTTTT | CASSSMPLNTGELFF
. | TRBJ2-7 | . | TRBV7-9 | TGTGCCAGCAGCTTAGGGGCGAGCTCCTACGAGCAGTACTTC | CASSLGASSYEQYF
. | TRBJ2-1 | . | TRBV28 | TGTGCCAGCAGCGAAGGGGTGGAGCAGTTCTTC | CASSEGVEQFF
. | TRBJ2-3 | . | TRBV5-6 | TGTGCCAGCAGCTTGGGGCGGGGCCGGATCGCAGATACGCAGTATTTT | CASSLGRGRIADTQYF
TRBD2 | TRBJ2-5 | . | TRBV10-2 | TGCGCCAGCAGTGCGGCCGGGACTAGCGGGAGCGGGGAGACCCAGTACTTC | CASSAAGTSGSGETQYF
. | TRBJ1-5 | . | TRBV6-2/TRBV6-3 | TGTGCCAGCAGTTATTCAGGGATTCAGCCCCAGCATTTT | CASSYSGIQPQHF
. | TRBJ1-2 | . | TRBV5-5 | TGTGCCAGCAGCTCCCGCGACGGCTACTATGGCTACACCTTC | CASSSRDGYYGYTF
. | TRBJ2-3 | . | TRBV18 | TGTGCCAGCTCACCCCTGCGTGGGGCCTTTGACCATAGCACAGATACGCAGTATTTT | CASSPLRGAFDHSTDTQYF
. | TRBJ2-7 | . | TRBV28 | TGTGCCAGTAATAGCCGGGGCTACGAGCAGTACTTC | CASNSRGYEQYF
TRBD2 | TRBJ2-7 | . | TRBV6-5 | TGTGCCGCCTCCGGGAGGTCCGGCTACGAGCAGTACTTC | CAASGRSGYEQYF
. | TRBJ1-6 | few | TRBV2 | TGTGCCAGCAGTGAAGGCTATCAGGGCTCAAATTCACCCCTCCACTTT | CASSEGYQGSNSPLHF
. | TRBJ2-6 | . | TRBV5-1 | TGCGCCAGCAGCATTACGAAGGGCAACGTCCTGACTTTC | CASSITKGNVLTF
. | TRBJ2-2 | . | TRBV19 | TGTGCCAGTACCCACGGTTCAGACACCGGGGAGCTGTTTTTT | CASTHGSDTGELFF
. | TRBJ1-6 | . | TRBV5-1 | TGCGCCAGCAGCTTGAGAAGCTCCTATAATTCACCCCTCCACTTT | CASSLRSSYNSPLHF
. | TRBJ2-2 | once | TRBV5-5 | TGTGCCAGCAGCTTTATAGACACCGGGGAGCTGTTTTTT | CASSFIDTGELFF
TRBD1 | TRBJ2-1 | . | TRBV23-1 | TGCGCCAGCAGTCATTTTGGACAGGGAACCAGGCCGACCCTAGATGAGAGGCAGTTCTTC | CASSHFGQGTRPTLDERQFF
TRBD1 | TRBJ1-5 | . | TRBV6-5 | TGTGCCACGACAGGGGGAGGTCAGCCCCAGCATTTT | CATTGGGQPQHF
TRBD1 | TRBJ2-7 | once | TRBV28 | TGTGCCAGCAGACGGGACAGTCACTACGAGCAGTACTTC | CASRRDSHYEQYF
TRBD2 | TRBJ2-5 | . | TRBV27 | TGTGCCAGCAGTCCCCCCGGACTAGCGGGAGAGACCCAGTACTTC | CASSPPGLAGETQYF
. | TRBJ2-3 | . | TRBV4-1 | TGCGCCAGCAGCCAAGGGGAAGTTTCAGATACGCAGTATTTT | CASSQGEVSDTQYF
. | TRBJ1-2 | . | TRBV28 | TGTGCCAGCAGCCCAGGGGACCGGGGCTACACCTTC | CASSPGDRGYTF
TRBD1 | TRBJ2-1 | . | TRBV11-3 | TGTGCCAGCAGCCCCGGGACAGCCTACAATGAGCAGTTCTTC | CASSPGTAYNEQFF
. | TRBJ1-5 | . | TRBV6-1 | TGTGCCAGCACTGAAACAGGGAGAGGCAATCAGCCCCAGCATTTT | CASTETGRGNQPQHF
. | TRBJ1-1 | . | TRBV5-1 | TGCGCCAGCAGCGGGGGATCCACCTACACTGAAGCTTTCTTT | CASSGGSTYTEAFF
TRBD1 | TRBJ1-4 | . | TRBV5-4 | TGTGCCAGCAGCTTGTATGGGACAGGGAATGAAAAACTGTTTTTT | CASSLYGTGNEKLFF
TRBD2 | TRBJ2-3 | . | TRBV4-3 | TGCGCCAGCAGCCAAGAGAGGACTAGCGGGAGGGTGGTGCCAGATACGCAGTATTTT | CASSQERTSGRVVPDTQYF
. | TRBJ1-5 | . | TRBV28 | TGTGCCAGCGGGTCTACTACAGGGAGGGGCAATCAGCCCCAGCATTTT | CASGSTTGRGNQPQHF
. | TRBJ1-4 | . | TRBV30 | TGTGCCTGGGGTAGGGCAGGGTCGCATGAAAAACTGTTTTTT | CAWGRAGSHEKLFF
TRBD1 | TRBJ2-1 | . | TRBV7-8 | TGTGCCAGCACCCACCTCCGGGACAGGGCCCACAATGAGCAGTTCTTC | CASTHLRDRAHNEQFF
. | TRBJ1-5 | . | TRBV28 | TGTGCCAGCAGGCCCCCAGTGTTCCAGCCCCAGCATTTT | CASRPPVFQPQHF
. | TRBJ1-2 | . | TRBV20-1 | TGCAGTGCTCCTGACAACTATGGCTACACCTTC | CSAPDNYGYTF
. | TRBJ1-3 | . | TRBV6-6 | TGTGCCAGCAGGCCAGGGTCTGGAAACACCATATATTTT | CASRPGSGNTIYF